This TCR beta chain was sequenced during a study of cytomegalovirus exposure and HLA in healthy donors. Broader study findings: A highly shared variant cluster was judged a likely technical artifact. There were some public TCRs occurring in many donors, but most TCR sequences were rare.

The CDR3 is made up of 15 amino acids. CDR1 is SGHNT and CDR2 is YYREEE in the germline V gene (reference sequence). PCR primers comprised 60 Vbeta and 13 Jbeta primers. The method was immunoSEQ multiplex PCR; TCRdb's version includes in-frame clones alone and lacks a portion of them. The sample carries 210,000 or so clones, around 80% recorded once. A note on this clone: Its cognate antigen is unknown.

The sequenced material came from PBMCs. The sequence was obtained from an older woman in good health and CMV-seropositive. The chain has TRBV5-4 and TRBJ2-5, with TRBD1 matching 7 bases. The J call may be mistaken, given a closer DNA end match to TRBJ2-7. The CDR3 nucleotides read TGTGCCAGCAGCGTGGGACAGATAAGCTCCTACGAGCAGTACTTC. This codes for CASSVGQISSYEQYF.